The next 5 T cell receptor beta chains were all read from a single sample in a study of shared clonotypes between healthy human individuals. Using immunoSEQ multiplex PCR, the repertoire was profiled, and TCRdb retains in-frame clones only, with some absent. The sample records roughly 500,000 clones, over 70% being singletons. Sequenced material: PBMCs. The receptors were sampled from a woman aged 40 to 50 in good health. Some clones in this sample may be carry-over from other donors' samples.

This chain connects TRBV18 to TRBJ1-2; TRBD1 might be the D (5 bases). This CDR3 is 15 amino acids long. V was cut by 2 bases and J by 5 bases, with 15 bases left in between. The V gene's germline CDR1 is KGHSH and CDR2 LQKENI. In nucleotides, the CDR3 is TGTGCCAGCTCACCATTCAGGGACTTCGGTTATGGCTACACCTTC. This translates into CASSPFRDFGYGYTF.

This clone showed up many times. The chain combines TRBV5-1 with TRBJ1-1; D is perhaps TRBD1 (5 bases). The V and J ends lost 0 bases and 7 bases respectively, with 10 bases between them. The CDR3 is made up of 13 amino acids. From germline, CDR1 is SGHRS and CDR2 YFSETQ. The CDR3 is CASSLAGTDEAFF. The CDR3 bases are TGCGCCAGCAGCTTGGCGGGGACGGATGAAGCTTTCTTT.

The rearrangement links TRBV15 to TRBJ1-3, with TRBD1 as a possible D gene (5 bases). The germline V gene encodes CDR1 LNHNV and CDR2 YYDKDF (reference sequence). V lost 0 bases, J lost 0 bases, and 12 bases lay in between. The CDR3 runs 17 residues. The DNA of the CDR3 is TGTGCCACCAGCAGAGATCCCACGGGGGTCTCTGGAAACACCATATATTTT. Protein sequence: CATSRDPTGVSGNTIYF.

V gene TRBV7-9 combines with J gene TRBJ1-4, with D perhaps TRBD1 (6 bases). V lost 5 bases, J lost 0 bases, and 13 bases lay in between. In germline, CDR1 is SEHNR, CDR2 FQNEAQ (reference sequence). The CDR3 has 16 amino acids. This CDR3 is CASSPTRTATNEKLFF. CDR3 nucleotide sequence: TGTGCCAGCAGCCCCACCAGGACAGCAACTAATGAAAAACTGTTTTTT. The complete variable domain, with remaining parts taken from reference TRBV7-9 and TRBJ1-4, reads DTGVSQNPRHKITKRGQNVTFRCDPISEHNRLYWYRQTLGQGPEFLTYFQNEAQLEKSRLLSDRFSAERPKGSFSTLEIQRTEQGDSAMYLCASSPTRTATNEKLFFGSGTQLSVL.

A word on this clone: A far larger clone is a single base away, which makes a read error likely. The sample has other DNA sequences that encode this CDR3 too. This sequence joins TRBV6-6 and TRBJ2-5; D unclear. V lost 6 bases and J lost 5, with 13 bases in between. CDR3 length equals 13 residues. Germline V gives CDR1 MNHNY, CDR2 SVGAGI (reference sequence). The CDR3 DNA sequence: TGTGCCAGCAGCCCTCAGCCACAGGAGACCCAGTACTTC. This encodes CASSPQPQETQYF.